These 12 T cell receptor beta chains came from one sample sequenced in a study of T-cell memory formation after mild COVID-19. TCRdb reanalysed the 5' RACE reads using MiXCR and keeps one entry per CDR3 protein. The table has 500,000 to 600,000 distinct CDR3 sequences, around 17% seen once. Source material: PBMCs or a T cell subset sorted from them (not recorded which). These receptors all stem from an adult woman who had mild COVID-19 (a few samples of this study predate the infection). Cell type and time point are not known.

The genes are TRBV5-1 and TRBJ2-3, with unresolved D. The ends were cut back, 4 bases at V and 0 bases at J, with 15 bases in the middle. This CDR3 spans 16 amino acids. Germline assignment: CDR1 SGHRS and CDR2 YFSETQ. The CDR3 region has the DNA TGCGCCAGCAGCCTCCCACTGGAGTTTAGCACAGATACGCAGTATTTT. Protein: CASSLPLEFSTDTQYF.

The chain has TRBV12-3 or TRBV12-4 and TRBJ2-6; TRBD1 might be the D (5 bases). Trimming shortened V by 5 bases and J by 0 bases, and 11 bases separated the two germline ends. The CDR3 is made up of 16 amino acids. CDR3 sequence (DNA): TGTGCCAGCAGTAATCGACAGTTCTCTGGGGCCAACGTCCTGACTTTC. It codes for CASSNRQFSGANVLTF.

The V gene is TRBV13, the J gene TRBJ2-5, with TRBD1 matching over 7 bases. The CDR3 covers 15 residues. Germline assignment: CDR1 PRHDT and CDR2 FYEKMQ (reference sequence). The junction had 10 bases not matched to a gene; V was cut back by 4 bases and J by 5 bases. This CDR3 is CASSSPSDRWETQYF. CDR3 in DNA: TGTGCCAGCAGCTCCCCTTCGGACAGGTGGGAGACCCAGTACTTC.

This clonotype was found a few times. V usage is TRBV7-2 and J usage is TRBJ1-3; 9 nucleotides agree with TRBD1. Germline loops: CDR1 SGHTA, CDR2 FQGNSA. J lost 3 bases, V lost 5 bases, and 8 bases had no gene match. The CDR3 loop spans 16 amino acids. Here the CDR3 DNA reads TGTGCCAGCAGCAAACAGGGGGCAGGAGTTGGAAACACCATATATTTT. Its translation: CASSKQGAGVGNTIYF.

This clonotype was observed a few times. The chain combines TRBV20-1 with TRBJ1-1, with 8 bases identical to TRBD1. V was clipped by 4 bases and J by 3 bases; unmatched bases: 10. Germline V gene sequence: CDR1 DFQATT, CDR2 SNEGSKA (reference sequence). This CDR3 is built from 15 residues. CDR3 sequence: CSAKAGGMGDTEAFF. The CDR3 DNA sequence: TGCAGTGCTAAAGCAGGGGGCATGGGTGACACTGAAGCTTTCTTT.

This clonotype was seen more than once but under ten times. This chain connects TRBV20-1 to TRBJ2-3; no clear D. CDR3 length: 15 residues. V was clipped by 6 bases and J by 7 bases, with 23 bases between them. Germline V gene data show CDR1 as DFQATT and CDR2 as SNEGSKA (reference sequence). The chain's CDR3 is CSALPVAIGLNTQYF. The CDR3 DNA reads TGCAGTGCCCTCCCCGTTGCAATAGGCCTAAATACGCAGTATTTT.

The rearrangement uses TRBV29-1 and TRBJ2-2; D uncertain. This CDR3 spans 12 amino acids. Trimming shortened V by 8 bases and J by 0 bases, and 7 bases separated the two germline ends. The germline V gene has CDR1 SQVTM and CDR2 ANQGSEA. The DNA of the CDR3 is TGCAGCATTCCCACGAACACCGGGGAGCTGTTTTTT. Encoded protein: CSIPTNTGELFF.

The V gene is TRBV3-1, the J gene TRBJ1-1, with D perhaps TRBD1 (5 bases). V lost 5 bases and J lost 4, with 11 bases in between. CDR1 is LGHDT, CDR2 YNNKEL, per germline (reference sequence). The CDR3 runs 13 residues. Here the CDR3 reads CASSKRGSTEAFF. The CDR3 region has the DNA TGTGCCAGCAGCAAGAGGGGTAGCACTGAAGCTTTCTTT.

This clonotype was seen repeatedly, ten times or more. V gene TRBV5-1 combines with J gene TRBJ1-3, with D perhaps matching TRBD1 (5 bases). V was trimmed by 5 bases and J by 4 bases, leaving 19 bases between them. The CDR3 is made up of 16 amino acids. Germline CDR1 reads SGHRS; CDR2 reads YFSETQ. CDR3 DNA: TGCGCCAGCAGGGAGGGGTCCTCAACGTCAGGAAACACCATATATTTT. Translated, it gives CASREGSSTSGNTIYF.

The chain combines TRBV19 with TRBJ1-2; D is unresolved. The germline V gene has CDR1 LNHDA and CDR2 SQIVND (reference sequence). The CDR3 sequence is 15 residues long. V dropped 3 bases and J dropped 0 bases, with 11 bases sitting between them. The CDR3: CASSIGGQPNYGYTF. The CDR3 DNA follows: TGTGCCAGTAGTATTGGCGGGCAGCCTAACTATGGCTACACCTTC.

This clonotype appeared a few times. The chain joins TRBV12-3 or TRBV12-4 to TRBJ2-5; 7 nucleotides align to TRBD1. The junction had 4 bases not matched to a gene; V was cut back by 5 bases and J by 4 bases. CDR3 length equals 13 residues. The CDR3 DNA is TGTGCCAGCAGTGCCACAGGGGCAGAGACCCAGTACTTC. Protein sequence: CASSATGAETQYF.

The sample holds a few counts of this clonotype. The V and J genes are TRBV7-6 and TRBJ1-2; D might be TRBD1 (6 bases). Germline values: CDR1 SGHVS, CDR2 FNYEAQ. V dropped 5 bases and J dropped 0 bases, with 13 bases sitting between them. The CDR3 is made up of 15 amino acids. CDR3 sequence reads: CASSPWTATNYGYTF. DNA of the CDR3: TGTGCCAGCAGCCCGTGGACAGCTACTAACTATGGCTACACCTTC. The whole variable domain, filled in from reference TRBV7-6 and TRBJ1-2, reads GAGVSQSPRYKVTKRGQDVALRCDPISGHVSLYWYRQALGQGPEFLTYFNYEAQQDKSGLPNDRFSAERPEGSISTLTIQRTEQRDSAMYRCASSPWTATNYGYTFGSGTRLTVV.